These 18 T cell receptor beta chains came from one sample sequenced in a study of beta chain features in type 1 diabetes. Expressed TCRB transcripts got sequenced, as all isolated RNA was reverse transcribed. Assay used: immunoSEQ multiplex PCR; TCRdb lists only in-frame clones, some missing. The sample contains a few hundred thousand clones, roughly 31% of which appear only once. The specimen sequenced was naive CD4+ T cells from blood. The receptors here all came from a man aged 18 to 35 in good health.

V gene TRBV15 combines with J gene TRBJ2-1; 8 bases map to TRBD2. This CDR3 is 13 amino acids long. The V gene's germline CDR1 is LNHNV and CDR2 YYDKDF (reference sequence). Germline trimming cut 6 bases from V and 8 bases from J; bases unmatched to any gene: 6. CDR3 in DNA: TGTGCCACCAGTCCGGGAGGGAGTGATGAGCAGTTCTTC. The encoded protein is CATSPGGSDEQFF. Drawing the rest from reference TRBV15 and TRBJ2-1, the complete variable domain is DAMVIQNPRYQVTQFGKPVTLSCSQTLNHNVMYWYQQKSSQAPKLLFHYYDKDFNNEADTPDNFQSRRPNTSFCFLDIRSPGLGDTAMYLCATSPGGSDEQFFGPGTRLTVL.

A few counts support this clone. The chain joins TRBV29-1 to TRBJ2-3; D is ambiguous. The CDR3 is 11 amino acids. Germline CDR1 and CDR2: SQVTM and ANQGSEA. Trimming took off 1 base at V and 4 bases at J, with 3 bases between the two ends. The chain's CDR3 is CSVEGPDTQYF. CDR3 nucleotides: TGCAGCGTTGAAGGTCCAGATACGCAGTATTTT.

This clone was seen more than once but under ten times. Other DNA sequences of this sample code for an identical CDR3. This chain joins TRBV7-9 and TRBJ2-6; D remains ambiguous. From germline, CDR1 is SEHNR and CDR2 FQNEAQ (reference sequence). This CDR3 is built from 15 residues. Trimming shortened V by 3 bases and J by 0 bases, and 6 bases separated the two germline ends. The CDR3 DNA is TGTGCCAGCAGCTTTGTCGGCTCTGGGGCCAACGTCCTGACTTTC. Translated: CASSFVGSGANVLTF.

CDR3 region: CASSLDASYNEQFF. CDR3 nucleotide sequence: TGTGCCAGCAGCTTAGACGCATCCTACAATGAGCAGTTCTTC. The rearrangement uses TRBV7-9 and TRBJ2-1; no clear D. The V end was cut by 1 base, the J end by 1 base, with 5 bases between. The CDR3 is 14 residues long. The germline CDR1 and CDR2 sequences are SEHNR and FQNEAQ (reference sequence).

This clone has more than one count but fewer than ten. The chain has TRBV6-6 and TRBJ2-4, with no clear D. The CDR3 loop spans 14 amino acids. Germline values: CDR1 MNHNY, CDR2 SVGAGI (reference sequence). V lost 0 bases and J lost 6, with 9 bases in between. The CDR3 DNA is TGTGCCAGCAGTTACTCGATTGGTAGAAACATTCAGTACTTC. This encodes CASSYSIGRNIQYF.

This clone was detected once. The rearrangement uses TRBV7-2 and TRBJ2-1, with D maybe TRBD2 (6 bases). In germline, CDR1 is SGHTA, CDR2 FQGNSA. The CDR3 has 15 residues. V dropped 7 bases and J dropped 2 bases, with 15 bases sitting between them. The CDR3 reads CASMKGRGPYNEQFF. The CDR3 DNA follows: TGTGCCAGCATGAAAGGGCGGGGCCCCTACAATGAGCAGTTCTTC.

This chain connects TRBV29-1 to TRBJ1-5; D not resolved. Germline-derived CDR1 and CDR2 are SQVTM and ANQGSEA. The CDR3 runs 12 residues. The V and J ends lost 4 bases and 5 bases respectively, with 9 bases between them. This CDR3 is CSVGAEDQPQHF. The CDR3 region has the DNA TGCAGCGTTGGGGCAGAAGATCAGCCCCAGCATTTT.

The rearrangement links TRBV7-8 to TRBJ2-5, with D possibly being TRBD1 (6 bases). Germline V lookup: CDR1 SGHVS, CDR2 FQNEAQ. Trimming removed 5 bases at V and 4 bases at J, with 14 bases between. This CDR3 is built from 14 residues. CDR3: CASSTTGAGETQYF. Here the CDR3 DNA reads TGTGCCAGCAGCACGACAGGAGCAGGAGAGACCCAGTACTTC.

To note about this clone: This sample also contains other DNA sequences that code for the same CDR3. V is TRBV5-6 and J is TRBJ2-3; no reliable D call. The CDR3 runs to 13 residues. Germline V gene sequence: CDR1 SGHDT, CDR2 YYEEEE. Trimming took 2 bases from V and 0 from J, leaving 4 bases between them. This CDR3 reads CASSLGSTDTQYF. The CDR3 DNA reads TGTGCCAGCAGCTTAGGAAGCACAGATACGCAGTATTTT.

The chain links TRBV4-3 to TRBJ2-1; weak D call: TRBD2 (5 bases). With 3 bases removed from V and 5 bases from J, the gap between germline ends came to 11 bases. The CDR3 is 14 residues long. Germline CDR1 is LGHNA and CDR2 is YSLEER. The CDR3 DNA reads TGCGCCAGCAGCCACCGGGTCGGGGACAATGAGCAGTTCTTC. It encodes CASSHRVGDNEQFF.

V usage is TRBV9 and J usage is TRBJ2-1; a weak D match, TRBD2 (5 bases). Trimming took 3 bases from V and 4 from J, leaving 17 bases between them. Germline V gene sequence: CDR1 SGDLS, CDR2 YYNGEE. The CDR3 sequence is 16 residues long. The CDR3 here is CASSGGQVYQYNEQFF. CDR3 DNA sequence: TGTGCCAGCAGCGGAGGGCAAGTCTACCAGTACAATGAGCAGTTCTTC. Full variable domain (outside the CDR3, taken from reference TRBV9 and TRBJ2-1): DSGVTQTPKHLITATGQRVTLRCSPRSGDLSVYWYQQSLDQGLQFLIQYYNGEERAKGNILERFSAQQFPDLHSELNLSSLELGDSALYFCASSGGQVYQYNEQFFGPGTRLTVL.

In this sample, this clone turned up once. This chain links TRBV5-1 with TRBJ2-5, with D possibly being TRBD2 (5 bases). Germline CDR1 is SGHRS and CDR2 is YFSETQ. The V end lost 0 bases, the J end lost 5 bases, and 11 bases lay between the germline ends. CDR3 size: 14 residues. The CDR3 protein is CASSLAAARETQYF. The CDR3 bases are TGCGCCAGCAGCTTGGCAGCGGCGCGGGAGACCCAGTACTTC.

The chain couples TRBV11-2 to TRBJ2-3; no definite D call. V was clipped by 0 bases and J by 0 bases, with 7 bases between them. The germline V gene encodes CDR1 SGHAT and CDR2 FQNNGV. The CDR3 totals 15 residues. The CDR3 bases are TGTGCCAGCAGCTTAGAGTGGGCGAGCACAGATACGCAGTATTTT. Translation gives CASSLEWASTDTQYF.

This clone has more than one count but fewer than ten. The rearrangement joins TRBV15 to TRBJ1-4; D unresolved. Germline loops: CDR1 LNHNV, CDR2 YYDKDF (reference sequence). V was trimmed by 1 base and J by 7 bases, leaving 13 bases between them. The length of the CDR3 is 15 residues. The CDR3 loop is CATSRGTADGEKLFF. The CDR3 region has the DNA TGTGCCACCAGCAGAGGGACTGCTGACGGTGAAAAACTGTTTTTT.

The CDR3 bases are TGTGCCTGGGCCGGACAGATCACAGATACGCAGTATTTT. It translates to CAWAGQITDTQYF. This chain links TRBV30 with TRBJ2-3, with D possibly TRBD1 on 6 matching bases. V was shortened by 5 bases and J by 2 bases, with 11 bases between the two germline ends. Germline CDR1 and CDR2: GTSNPN and SVGIG (reference sequence). The CDR3 totals 13 residues.

This clone was detected only a few times. For the CDR3, the DNA is TGTGCCAGCAGCGTAGGAGGGTACGGCGAGCAGTACTTC. This codes for CASSVGGYGEQYF. V is TRBV9 and J is TRBJ2-7, with a weak D call TRBD2 (5 bases). V was shortened by 0 bases and J by 6 bases, with 10 bases between the two germline ends. The CDR3 extends over 13 amino acids. Germline V gene sequence: CDR1 SGDLS, CDR2 YYNGEE.

V is TRBV7-9 and J is TRBJ2-2, with D possibly being TRBD2 (6 bases). From germline, CDR1 is SEHNR and CDR2 FQNEAQ (reference sequence). Trimming took off 3 bases at V and 3 bases at J, with 8 bases between the two ends. This CDR3 spans 14 amino acids. CDR3 protein: CASSFLADTGELFF. The DNA for the CDR3 is TGTGCCAGCAGCTTCTTAGCGGACACCGGGGAGCTGTTTTTT. Together with reference TRBV7-9 and TRBJ2-2, the CDR3 gives the full variable domain: DTGVSQNPRHKITKRGQNVTFRCDPISEHNRLYWYRQTLGQGPEFLTYFQNEAQLEKSRLLSDRFSAERPKGSFSTLEIQRTEQGDSAMYLCASSFLADTGELFFGEGSRLTVL.

This clone was recorded a few times. The chain employs TRBV5-4 and TRBJ2-3; D uncertain. Trimming cost V 4 bases and J 3 bases, with 18 bases left between them. CDR3 length: 16 residues. Germline CDR1 SGHNT, CDR2 YYREEE (reference sequence). The CDR3 here is CASSTPSRVGTDTQYF. Written as DNA, the CDR3 is TGTGCCAGCAGCACGCCTTCTAGGGTTGGAACAGATACGCAGTATTTT.